This T cell receptor beta chain was sequenced for a study of shared clonotypes between healthy human individuals. The study, taken as a whole, reports: Few donors limited the genetic and exposure-history diversity represented.

Germline V gene sequence: CDR1 MNHEY, CDR2 SMNVEV (reference sequence). This CDR3 region has 13 residues. Trimming left V 6 bases short and J 1 base short, with 10 bases between. The protocol was immunoSEQ multiplex PCR, while the TCRdb copy is restricted to in-frame clones and leaves out a portion. In the table there are approximately 2,000,000 clones, around 92% of which are singletons. A word on this clone: Its antigen is not known.

The chain couples TRBV27 to TRBJ2-7; D is perhaps TRBD2 (6 bases). The source material was naive CD4+ T cells from PBMCs. Subset described: CD45RA+ positively selected. The TCR comes from a man between 18 and 29 years old in good health. Some clones in this sample may be carry-over from other donors' samples. CDR3: CASRMGGSYEQYF. The CDR3, as DNA: TGTGCCAGCAGAATGGGGGGTTCCTACGAGCAGTACTTC.